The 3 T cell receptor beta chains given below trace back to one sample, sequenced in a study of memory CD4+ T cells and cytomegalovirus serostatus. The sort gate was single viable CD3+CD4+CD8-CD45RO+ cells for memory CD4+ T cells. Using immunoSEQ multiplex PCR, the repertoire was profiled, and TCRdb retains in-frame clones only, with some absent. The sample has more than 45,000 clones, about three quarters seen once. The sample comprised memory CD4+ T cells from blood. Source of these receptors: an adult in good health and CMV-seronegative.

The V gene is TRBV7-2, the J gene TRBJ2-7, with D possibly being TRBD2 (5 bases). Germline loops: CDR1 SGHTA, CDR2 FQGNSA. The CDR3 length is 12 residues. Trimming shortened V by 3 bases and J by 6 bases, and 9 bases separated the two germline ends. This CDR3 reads CASSFGVSEQYF. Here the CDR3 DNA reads TGTGCCAGCAGCTTCGGGGTTTCCGAGCAGTACTTC.

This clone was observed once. In DNA form, the CDR3 reads TGTGCCAGCAGTTTAATCGGGAGTTTGAACACTGAAGCTTTCTTT. Translation gives CASSLIGSLNTEAFF. The chain employs TRBV27 and TRBJ1-1; no clear D. The germline V gene has CDR1 MNHEY and CDR2 SMNVEV (reference sequence). The V end lost 2 bases, the J end lost 0 bases, and 10 bases lay between the germline ends. The CDR3 has 15 residues.

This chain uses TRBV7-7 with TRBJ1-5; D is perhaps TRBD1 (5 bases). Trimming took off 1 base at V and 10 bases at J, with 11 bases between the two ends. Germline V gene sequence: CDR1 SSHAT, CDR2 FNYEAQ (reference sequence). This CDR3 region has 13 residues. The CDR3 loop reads CASSLVVGGPQHF. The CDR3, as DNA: TGTGCCAGCAGCTTAGTGGTGGGGGGTCCCCAGCATTTT.